This TCR beta chain is drawn from a study of cytomegalovirus exposure and HLA in healthy donors. Germline V gene lookup returns CDR1 MNHEY and CDR2 SMNVEV (reference sequence). The CDR3 extends over 16 amino acids. Germline trimming cut 6 bases from V and 12 bases from J; bases unmatched to any gene: 20. Study-wide results and limits: A later analysis linked some 17,000 TCR beta sequences to HLA alleles at 0.05 false discovery rate. Judged likely to be a sequencing artifact was a cluster of highly shared sequence variants.

Despite likely unrecorded immune exposures, the donors were nominally healthy at the time of sampling. PCR involved 60 Vbeta and 13 Jbeta primers. Measured with immunoSEQ multiplex PCR; TCRdb has only the in-frame clones, and not every one. Among over 150,000 clones listed, more than 70% were seen once. About this clone itself: Its antigen is not identified.

This sequence joins TRBV27 and TRBJ2-1, with 7 bases fitting TRBD1. The receptor's source is a middle-aged woman in good health and CMV-seropositive. The sample consisted of PBMCs. CDR3 bases: TGTGCCAGCAGAAGGACGGGACAGCGCGGAAGCTTTGGGCAGTTCTTC. It codes for CASRRTGQRGSFGQFF.